The T cell receptor (beta chain) under discussion was sequenced for a study of blood T cells in healthy people across ages. Across the study: With template switching, about one barcoded beta molecule was captured per two T cells. General study findings and limits: Long-lived donors carried more naive CD4+ cells and greater diversity than aged donors.

Collection of 7.5 to 10 milliliters of peripheral blood was performed for each donor. Isolation yielded PBMCs, at least 7 million per sample, in every case. The germline CDR1 and CDR2 sequences are SGHDN and FVKESK. The CDR3 is 14 amino acids. A J-beta primer mix and a sample-barcoded 5' primer were used in a second PCR of about 7 to 11 cycles. TCRdb reanalysed the 5' RACE reads using MiXCR and keeps one entry per CDR3 protein. The repertoire includes about 1,000,000 distinct CDR3 sequences, 45% of them detected once, and approximately 17% sits in the top ten. Note on this clonotype: The target antigen is unknown.

The chain couples TRBV14 to TRBJ2-5; 7 nucleotides line up with TRBD1. The tail of the sequence fits TRBJ2-7 better, so the J call may be wrong. The TCR originated in a woman aged 60-75 years in good health. Sequenced material: blood. CDR3 sequence: CASSPVQGVGEQYF. The CDR3 region has the DNA TGTGCCAGCAGCCCGGTCCAGGGGGTTGGCGAGCAGTACTTC.